This is a list of T cell receptor beta chains from one sample in a study of cytomegalovirus exposure and HLA in healthy donors. Data came from immunoSEQ multiplex PCR; TCRdb stores just in-frame clones and leaves some out. The repertoire consists of under 250,000 clones, with just over 75% occurring once and the leading ten covering 0.63%. The sample consisted of PBMCs. The receptor set was obtained from a young man in good health and CMV-seronegative. CDR3s leave out the opening cysteine and the closing phenylalanine or tryptophan. Fields, in order: D gene, J gene, CDR3 length, V gene, CDR3 protein. The D gene is left open where the match is weak.

d_gene: TRBD2; j_gene: -; len: 14; v_gene: TRBV5-6; CDR3aa: ASSIGASGGHYEQY
d_gene: -; j_gene: TRBJ1-1; len: 11; v_gene: TRBV18; CDR3aa: ASSPEGNTEAF
d_gene: TRBD1; j_gene: TRBJ1-1; len: 12; v_gene: TRBV19; CDR3aa: ASSRPRDSPEAF
d_gene: TRBD1; j_gene: TRBJ2-1; len: 13; v_gene: TRBV9; CDR3aa: ASSPIDRGRNEQF
d_gene: TRBD1; j_gene: TRBJ1-5; len: 12; v_gene: TRBV2; CDR3aa: ASSDDRGHQPQH
d_gene: TRBD1; j_gene: TRBJ1-2; len: 9; v_gene: TRBV6-5; CDR3aa: ASSHRGQNT
d_gene: TRBD2; j_gene: TRBJ2-7; len: 14; v_gene: TRBV13; CDR3aa: ASSLGGGLPFYEQY
d_gene: -; j_gene: TRBJ1-2; len: 12; v_gene: TRBV10-3; CDR3aa: AISESAENYGYT
d_gene: TRBD2; j_gene: TRBJ2-3; len: 7; v_gene: TRBV30; CDR3aa: AWGREPY
d_gene: -; j_gene: TRBJ2-5; len: 11; v_gene: TRBV29-1; CDR3aa: GVEGGGRETQY
d_gene: TRBD2; j_gene: TRBJ2-2; len: 14; v_gene: TRBV4-1; CDR3aa: ASSWGLAGVRGELF
d_gene: -; j_gene: TRBJ1-4; len: 14; v_gene: TRBV30; CDR3aa: AWTLGVTGKGEKLF
d_gene: TRBD1; j_gene: TRBJ2-7; len: 14; v_gene: TRBV7-8; CDR3aa: ASSSPDRGRIYEQY
d_gene: TRBD2; j_gene: TRBJ2-1; len: 13; v_gene: TRBV7-2; CDR3aa: ASSPRTSGNNEQF
d_gene: TRBD2; j_gene: TRBJ2-2; len: 16; v_gene: TRBV18; CDR3aa: ASSPRGLASTYTGELF
d_gene: -; j_gene: TRBJ1-1; len: 12; v_gene: TRBV19; CDR3aa: ASILGRDYTEAF
d_gene: TRBD2; j_gene: TRBJ2-3; len: 14; v_gene: TRBV7-9; CDR3aa: ASSLMAGEKTDTQY
d_gene: TRBD2; j_gene: TRBJ2-1; len: 16; v_gene: TRBV7-2; CDR3aa: ASSLMASGTLSYNEQF
d_gene: -; j_gene: TRBJ1-1; len: 12; v_gene: TRBV7-9; CDR3aa: ASRDTGTNTEAF
d_gene: TRBD2; j_gene: TRBJ2-7; len: 12; v_gene: TRBV2; CDR3aa: ASATSGVAYEQY
d_gene: -; j_gene: TRBJ1-2; len: 11; v_gene: TRBV27; CDR3aa: ASSTRLGGGYT
d_gene: -; j_gene: TRBJ2-1; len: 13; v_gene: TRBV27; CDR3aa: ASSLKGVAYNEQF
d_gene: TRBD1; j_gene: TRBJ1-1; len: 16; v_gene: TRBV10-3; CDR3aa: ATRSSLTGVSGNTEAF
d_gene: TRBD2; j_gene: TRBJ2-1; len: 12; v_gene: TRBV7-6; CDR3aa: ASSYGTSRNEQF